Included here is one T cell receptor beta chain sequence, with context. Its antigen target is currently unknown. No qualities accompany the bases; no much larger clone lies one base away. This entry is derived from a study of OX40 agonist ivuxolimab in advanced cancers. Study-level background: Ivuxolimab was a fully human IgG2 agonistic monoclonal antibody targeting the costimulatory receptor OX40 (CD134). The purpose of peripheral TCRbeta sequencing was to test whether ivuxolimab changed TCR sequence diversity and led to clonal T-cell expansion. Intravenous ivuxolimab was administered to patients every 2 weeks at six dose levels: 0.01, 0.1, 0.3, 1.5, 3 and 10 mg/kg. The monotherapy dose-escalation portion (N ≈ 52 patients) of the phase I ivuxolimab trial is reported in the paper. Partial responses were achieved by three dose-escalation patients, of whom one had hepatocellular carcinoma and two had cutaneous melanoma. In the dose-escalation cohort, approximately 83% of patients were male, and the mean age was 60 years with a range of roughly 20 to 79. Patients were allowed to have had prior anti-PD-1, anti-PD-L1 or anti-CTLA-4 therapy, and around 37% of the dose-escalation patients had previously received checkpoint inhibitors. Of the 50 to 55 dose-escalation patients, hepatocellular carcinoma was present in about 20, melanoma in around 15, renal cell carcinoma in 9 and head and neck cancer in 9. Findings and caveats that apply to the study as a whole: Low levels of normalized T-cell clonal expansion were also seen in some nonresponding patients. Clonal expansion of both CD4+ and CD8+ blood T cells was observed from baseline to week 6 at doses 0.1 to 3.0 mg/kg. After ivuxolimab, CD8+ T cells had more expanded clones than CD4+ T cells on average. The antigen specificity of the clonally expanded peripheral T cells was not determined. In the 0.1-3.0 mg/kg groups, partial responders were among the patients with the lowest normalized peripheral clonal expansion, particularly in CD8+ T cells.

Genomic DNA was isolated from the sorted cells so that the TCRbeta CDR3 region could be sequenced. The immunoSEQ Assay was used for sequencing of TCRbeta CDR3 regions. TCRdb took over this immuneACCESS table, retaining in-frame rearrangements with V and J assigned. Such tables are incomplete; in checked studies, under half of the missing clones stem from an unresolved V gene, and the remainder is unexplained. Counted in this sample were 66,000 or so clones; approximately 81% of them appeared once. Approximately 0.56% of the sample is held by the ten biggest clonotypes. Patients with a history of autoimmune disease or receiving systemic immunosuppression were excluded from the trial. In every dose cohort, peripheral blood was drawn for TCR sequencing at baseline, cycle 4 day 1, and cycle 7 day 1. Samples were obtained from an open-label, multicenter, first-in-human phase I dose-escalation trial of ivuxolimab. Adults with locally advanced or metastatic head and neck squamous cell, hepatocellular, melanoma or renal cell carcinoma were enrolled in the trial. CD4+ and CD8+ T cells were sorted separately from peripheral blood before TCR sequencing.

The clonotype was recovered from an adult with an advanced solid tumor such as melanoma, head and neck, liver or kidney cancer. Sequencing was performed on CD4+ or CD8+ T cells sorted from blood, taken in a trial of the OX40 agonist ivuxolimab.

The sequenced DNA is TGTGCCAGCTCACCACTGGGCACGAACTATGGCTACACCTTC. Its translation reads: CASSPLGTNYGYTF. The rearrangement combines TRBV18 with TRBJ1-2; no D gene is confidently identified. Including the terminal cysteine and phenylalanine, the CDR3 comprises 14 residues. The retained sequence is limited to the CDR3, 42 bases, with the frame set at the first base. Via the germline V gene, CDR1 is KGHSH and CDR2 LQKENI. Relative to germline, V is 1 base shorter and J is 2 bases shorter, with 8 bases between their ends.